These T cell receptor beta chains were read from a single sample in a study of cytomegalovirus exposure and HLA in healthy donors. Clones were sequenced by immunoSEQ multiplex PCR, and TCRdb holds only the in-frame ones, with some missing. The sample yields roughly 140,000 clones, roughly 74% seen once. The sequenced sample consisted of PBMCs. The receptor set was obtained from a woman aged 18-29 years in good health and CMV-seropositive. Both conserved end residues are part of each CDR3. Each record gives: D gene, J gene, CDR3 length, V gene, clone size, CDR3 protein, CDR3 DNA. The D gene is left open where the match is weak. Size tells how often a clone was seen (once, few, many) or the class of an expanded clone, and some rows leave it out.

D gene: -; J gene: TRBJ2-5; CDR3 length: 12; V gene: TRBV7-7; clone size: -; CDR3 protein: CASRGTGGTQYF; CDR3 DNA: TGTGCCAGCAGGGGGACTGGGGGGACCCAGTACTTC
D gene: TRBD1; J gene: TRBJ1-2; CDR3 length: 14; V gene: TRBV5-8; clone size: -; CDR3 protein: CASSSGTGGGGYTF; CDR3 DNA: TGTGCCAGCAGCTCAGGGACAGGGGGAGGCGGCTACACCTTC
D gene: -; J gene: TRBJ1-2; CDR3 length: 14; V gene: TRBV6-1; clone size: -; CDR3 protein: CASRPSQGLGGYTF; CDR3 DNA: TGTGCCAGCAGGCCCTCGCAGGGTCTTGGAGGCTACACCTTC
D gene: -; J gene: TRBJ2-3; CDR3 length: 17; V gene: TRBV15; clone size: -; CDR3 protein: CATSRDFAEDYTDTQYF; CDR3 DNA: TGTGCCACCAGCAGAGATTTTGCGGAAGACTACACAGATACGCAGTATTTT
D gene: TRBD2; J gene: TRBJ2-2; CDR3 length: 16; V gene: TRBV9; clone size: -; CDR3 protein: CASSVGLAENTGELFF; CDR3 DNA: TGTGCCAGCAGCGTTGGGCTAGCGGAGAACACCGGGGAGCTGTTTTTT
D gene: -; J gene: TRBJ1-4; CDR3 length: 16; V gene: TRBV27; clone size: -; CDR3 protein: CASSLGTGQINEKLFF; CDR3 DNA: TGTGCCAGCAGTTTAGGAACCGGACAGATTAATGAAAAACTGTTTTTT
D gene: -; J gene: TRBJ1-2; CDR3 length: 16; V gene: TRBV19; clone size: once; CDR3 protein: CASSTTGTMKNYGYTF; CDR3 DNA: TGTGCCAGTAGTACTACCGGGACAATGAAGAACTATGGCTACACCTTC
D gene: -; J gene: TRBJ1-1; CDR3 length: 15; V gene: TRBV30; clone size: -; CDR3 protein: CAWSVPDRTNTEAFF; CDR3 DNA: TGTGCCTGGAGTGTGCCGGACAGAACCAACACTGAAGCTTTCTTT
D gene: TRBD1; J gene: TRBJ1-2; CDR3 length: 15; V gene: TRBV5-1; clone size: -; CDR3 protein: CASSLEGTGGHGYTF; CDR3 DNA: TGCGCCAGCAGCTTGGAGGGGACAGGGGGCCATGGCTACACCTTC
D gene: -; J gene: TRBJ1-6; CDR3 length: 14; V gene: TRBV7-6; clone size: -; CDR3 protein: CASSLTQANSPLHF; CDR3 DNA: TGTGCCAGCAGCTTAACTCAGGCAAATTCACCCCTCCACTTT
D gene: -; J gene: TRBJ1-5; CDR3 length: 14; V gene: TRBV28; clone size: -; CDR3 protein: CASSTLPGNQPQHF; CDR3 DNA: TGTGCCAGCAGTACGCTGCCGGGTAATCAGCCCCAGCATTTT
D gene: TRBD2; J gene: TRBJ2-1; CDR3 length: 15; V gene: TRBV5-4; clone size: -; CDR3 protein: CASSPGLSSYNEQFF; CDR3 DNA: TGTGCCAGCAGCCCGGGACTAAGCTCCTACAATGAGCAGTTCTTC
D gene: TRBD1; J gene: TRBJ2-7; CDR3 length: 16; V gene: TRBV11-2; clone size: once; CDR3 protein: CASSLSGTGEDYEQYF; CDR3 DNA: TGTGCCAGCAGCCTGTCCGGGACAGGGGAAGACTACGAGCAGTACTTC
D gene: TRBD1; J gene: TRBJ1-4; CDR3 length: 13; V gene: TRBV19; clone size: -; CDR3 protein: CASSGDRNEKLFF; CDR3 DNA: TGTGCCAGTAGTGGGGACAGGAATGAAAAACTGTTTTTT
D gene: -; J gene: TRBJ1-5; CDR3 length: 13; V gene: TRBV6-6; clone size: once; CDR3 protein: CASSYSENQPQHF; CDR3 DNA: TGTGCCAGCAGTTACTCAGAGAATCAGCCCCAGCATTTT
D gene: TRBD2; J gene: TRBJ2-5; CDR3 length: 19; V gene: TRBV4-2; clone size: -; CDR3 protein: CASSQGASGGAEVKETQYF; CDR3 DNA: TGTGCCAGCAGCCAAGGGGCAAGCGGGGGGGCCGAAGTTAAAGAGACCCAGTACTTC
D gene: -; J gene: TRBJ1-6; CDR3 length: 11; V gene: TRBV19; clone size: -; CDR3 protein: CASSGGATLHF; CDR3 DNA: TGTGCCAGTAGCGGGGGGGCTACCCTCCACTTT
D gene: TRBD1; J gene: TRBJ1-2; CDR3 length: 14; V gene: TRBV6-1; clone size: -; CDR3 protein: CASSETGTGYGYTF; CDR3 DNA: TGTGCCAGCAGCGAAACCGGGACAGGGTATGGCTACACCTTC
D gene: -; J gene: TRBJ2-5; CDR3 length: 12; V gene: TRBV7-6; clone size: -; CDR3 protein: CASRNWAETQYF; CDR3 DNA: TGTGCCAGCAGGAACTGGGCAGAGACCCAGTACTTC
D gene: -; J gene: TRBJ1-5; CDR3 length: 16; V gene: TRBV4-1; clone size: -; CDR3 protein: CASSQPTLGSNQPQHF; CDR3 DNA: TGCGCCAGCAGCCAACCGACCCTAGGAAGCAATCAGCCCCAGCATTTT
D gene: -; J gene: TRBJ2-1; CDR3 length: 13; V gene: TRBV7-2; clone size: -; CDR3 protein: CASSFRGGDEQFF; CDR3 DNA: TGTGCCAGCAGCTTCCGAGGGGGTGATGAGCAGTTCTTC
D gene: -; J gene: TRBJ1-2; CDR3 length: 12; V gene: TRBV10-2; clone size: -; CDR3 protein: CASSESTYGYTF; CDR3 DNA: TGCGCCAGCAGTGAGTCTACTTATGGCTACACCTTC
D gene: TRBD2; J gene: TRBJ2-3; CDR3 length: 16; V gene: TRBV4-3; clone size: -; CDR3 protein: CASSQDGDGGSDTQYF; CDR3 DNA: TGCGCCAGCAGCCAAGATGGGGACGGGGGGTCCGATACGCAGTATTTT
D gene: -; J gene: TRBJ1-3; CDR3 length: 15; V gene: TRBV30; clone size: -; CDR3 protein: CAWDLGQSPGNTIYF; CDR3 DNA: TGTGCCTGGGATCTCGGACAGTCCCCCGGAAACACCATATATTTT
D gene: -; J gene: TRBJ1-6; CDR3 length: 13; V gene: TRBV5-4; clone size: -; CDR3 protein: CASSRDYNSPLHF; CDR3 DNA: TGTGCCAGCAGCCGGGATTATAATTCACCCCTCCACTTT
D gene: -; J gene: TRBJ1-5; CDR3 length: 15; V gene: TRBV5-6; clone size: -; CDR3 protein: CASSLSGSGNQPQHF; CDR3 DNA: TGTGCCAGCAGCTTGTCGGGATCTGGGAATCAGCCCCAGCATTTT
D gene: -; J gene: TRBJ2-7; CDR3 length: 12; V gene: TRBV21-1; clone size: -; CDR3 protein: CASKGGDYEQYF; CDR3 DNA: TGTGCCAGCAAGGGCGGGGACTACGAGCAGTACTTC
D gene: -; J gene: TRBJ1-3; CDR3 length: 15; V gene: TRBV18; clone size: -; CDR3 protein: CASSPRTSSGNTIYF; CDR3 DNA: TGTGCCAGCTCACCACGCACCAGCTCTGGAAACACCATATATTTT
D gene: -; J gene: TRBJ1-4; CDR3 length: 13; V gene: TRBV6-1; clone size: once; CDR3 protein: CASRRGEIEKLFF; CDR3 DNA: TGTGCCTCCAGACGGGGGGAGATTGAAAAACTGTTTTTT
D gene: -; J gene: TRBJ1-3; CDR3 length: 16; V gene: TRBV5-1; clone size: -; CDR3 protein: CASSFGAASVGNTIYF; CDR3 DNA: TGCGCCAGCAGCTTTGGGGCCGCTTCTGTCGGAAACACCATATATTTT
D gene: TRBD2; J gene: TRBJ2-2; CDR3 length: 16; V gene: TRBV4-1; clone size: few; CDR3 protein: CASSQGPKRETGELFF; CDR3 DNA: TGCGCCAGCAGCCAAGGACCCAAGCGGGAAACCGGGGAGCTGTTTTTT
D gene: TRBD1; J gene: TRBJ2-7; CDR3 length: 15; V gene: TRBV6-1; clone size: -; CDR3 protein: CASSEGGTGTNEQYF; CDR3 DNA: TGTGCCAGCAGTGAGGGGGGGACAGGGACGAACGAGCAGTACTTC
D gene: TRBD1; J gene: TRBJ1-2; CDR3 length: 13; V gene: TRBV7-2; clone size: -; CDR3 protein: CASSPGTGHGYTF; CDR3 DNA: TGTGCCAGCAGCCCGGGGACAGGGCATGGCTACACCTTC
D gene: TRBD2; J gene: TRBJ2-1; CDR3 length: 19; V gene: TRBV5-1; clone size: -; CDR3 protein: CASSFPIQNLAGARSEQFF; CDR3 DNA: TGCGCCAGCAGCTTCCCCATCCAAAATCTAGCGGGGGCCCGATCTGAGCAGTTCTTC
D gene: -; J gene: TRBJ1-6; CDR3 length: 13; V gene: TRBV7-9; clone size: -; CDR3 protein: CASSPTSRVALHF; CDR3 DNA: TGTGCCAGCAGCCCCACCTCGAGGGTTGCCCTCCACTTT
D gene: TRBD1; J gene: TRBJ1-2; CDR3 length: 14; V gene: TRBV6-5; clone size: -; CDR3 protein: CASSQPGQGNGYTF; CDR3 DNA: TGTGCCAGCAGTCAACCCGGACAGGGGAACGGCTACACCTTC
D gene: TRBD2; J gene: TRBJ2-1; CDR3 length: 17; V gene: TRBV2; clone size: -; CDR3 protein: CASSEISRGLAGGEQFF; CDR3 DNA: TGTGCCAGCAGTGAGATCTCGAGGGGACTAGCGGGGGGGGAGCAGTTCTTC